A single sample is the source of the 31 T cell receptor beta chains below, sequenced in a study of T cell responses to AZD1222 COVID-19 vaccine. Using immunoSEQ multiplex PCR, the repertoire was profiled, and TCRdb retains in-frame clones only, with some absent. The sample has 45,000 to 55,000 clones; around 80% are singletons. The specimen was peripheral blood, collected on day 0 of AZD1222 vaccination. The receptors originated from an adult in good health.

This clone was seen a handful of times. The chain recombines TRBV25-1 with TRBJ2-4, with D perhaps TRBD1 (5 bases). Germline V gene data show CDR1 as MGHDK and CDR2 as SYGVNS. The CDR3 has 15 residues. Trimming left V 1 base short and J 8 bases short, with 15 bases between. In DNA form, the CDR3 reads TGTGCCAGCAGTGAATCCCAGGGTGGGATGGACATTCAGTACTTC. It codes for CASSESQGGMDIQYF.

The chain is built from TRBV5-1 and TRBJ2-2; perhaps D is TRBD1 or TRBD2 (5 bases each). The germline gives CDR1 SGHRS, CDR2 YFSETQ. The V end lost 7 bases, the J end lost 4 bases, and 17 bases lay between the germline ends. This CDR3 region has 15 residues. In nucleotides, the CDR3 is TGCGCCAGCCGACCGGGACCTTGGGGCACCGGGGAGCTGTTTTTT. Amino acid sequence: CASRPGPWGTGELFF.

V gene TRBV10-3 combines with J gene TRBJ2-7; a possible D gene is TRBD2 (5 bases). V shed 1 base and J shed 5 bases, with 33 bases lying between them. Germline CDR1 ENHRY, CDR2 SYGVKD. The CDR3 is 21 residues long. CDR3 protein: CAISEFAPGSRVGKDGDEQYF. DNA of the CDR3: TGTGCCATCAGTGAGTTCGCACCGGGTTCGAGGGTTGGAAAAGACGGAGACGAGCAGTACTTC.

This sequence joins TRBV6-5 and TRBJ2-1; maybe TRBD2 (6 bases). From germline, CDR1 is MNHEY and CDR2 SVGAGI. The V end was cut by 3 bases, the J end by 7 bases, with 10 bases between. The CDR3 totals 13 residues. The CDR3 here is CASSYWDSNEQFF. The CDR3 region has the DNA TGTGCCAGCAGTTATTGGGACTCTAATGAGCAGTTCTTC.

The J gene is TRBJ2-1, the V gene TRBV4-1; 9 bases line up with TRBD1. CDR1 is MGHRA and CDR2 is YSYEKL in the germline V gene. V was clipped by 3 bases and J by 1 base; unmatched bases: 4. The CDR3 is made up of 16 amino acids. CDR3 sequence (DNA): TGCGCCAGCAGCCAGAGACAGGGGGTTTCCTACAATGAGCAGTTCTTC. Encoded protein: CASSQRQGVSYNEQFF.

The V gene is TRBV7-2, the J gene TRBJ2-1; 9 bases are a match to TRBD2. The germline CDR1 and CDR2 sequences are SGHTA and FQGNSA. V lost 6 bases, J lost 7 bases, and 13 bases stayed unmatched. The CDR3 is made up of 16 amino acids. The CDR3 reads CASSSSWRGGRNEQFF. The CDR3 DNA reads as TGTGCCAGCAGTAGTAGTTGGCGGGGGGGAAGGAATGAGCAGTTCTTC.

This chain links TRBV25-1 with TRBJ2-7; 8 nucleotides align to TRBD2. Looked up from germline, CDR1 is MGHDK and CDR2 is SYGVNS. The CDR3 covers 15 residues. The trim removed 3 bases at V and 2 bases at J, leaving 6 bases unmatched. CDR3 DNA: TGTGCCAGCAGTGACAATCAAGCGGGGGCCTACGAGCAGTACTTC. Amino acids: CASSDNQAGAYEQYF.

V gene TRBV3-1 (or the pseudogene TRBV3-2) combines with J gene TRBJ1-2, with D unresolved. Germline values: CDR1 LGHDT, CDR2 YNNKEL (reference sequence). The CDR3 runs to 13 residues. Trimming shortened V by 0 bases and J by 1 base, and 3 bases separated the two germline ends. The CDR3 here is CASSQDHNYGYTF. The CDR3 DNA sequence: TGTGCCAGCAGCCAAGATCATAACTATGGCTACACCTTC.

The chain combines TRBV19 with TRBJ1-5, with D tentatively TRBD1 (5 bases). This CDR3 contains 15 residues. Germline V gene sequence: CDR1 LNHDA, CDR2 SQIVND (reference sequence). V dropped 2 bases and J dropped 2 bases, with 10 bases sitting between them. CDR3 region: CASSITAQGNQPQHF. The CDR3, as DNA: TGTGCCAGTAGTATAACGGCACAGGGCAATCAGCCCCAGCATTTT. Using reference TRBV19 and TRBJ1-5 for the parts outside the CDR3, the full variable domain is DGGITQSPKYLFRKEGQNVTLSCEQNLNHDAMYWYRQDPGQGLRLIYYSQIVNDFQKGDIAEGYSVSREKKESFPLTVTSAQKNPTAFYLCASSITAQGNQPQHFGDGTRLSIL.

The chain combines TRBV7-3 with TRBJ1-2; no clear D gene. Germline V lookup: CDR1 SGHTA, CDR2 FQGTGA. The ends were cut back, 6 bases at V and 6 bases at J, with 14 bases in the middle. The CDR3 has 13 residues. CDR3 loop: CASSNGRSDGYTF. The CDR3 nucleotides read TGTGCCAGCAGTAATGGGCGCTCCGATGGCTACACCTTC.

V gene TRBV19 combines with J gene TRBJ1-2, with D perhaps TRBD1 (5 bases). V gave up 4 bases and J gave up 8 bases, with 17 bases separating them. This CDR3 has 14 residues. CDR1 LNHDA and CDR2 SQIVND come from the germline V gene (reference sequence). The DNA of the CDR3 is TGTGCCAGTAGTACCTCTACTACAGGTCAGGGCTACACCTTC. This encodes CASSTSTTGQGYTF.

The V call is TRBV7-3, the J call TRBJ2-3; D is uncertain. V dropped 1 base and J dropped 5 bases, with 10 bases sitting between them. The CDR3 runs to 14 residues. Germline-derived CDR1 and CDR2 are SGHTA and FQGTGA. In nucleotides, the CDR3 is TGTGCCAGCAGCTTAAGTTCGGGCCGAGATACGCAGTATTTT. Translating it yields CASSLSSGRDTQYF.

The genes are TRBV5-1 and TRBJ1-3, with D tentatively TRBD1 (5 bases). The CDR3 has 17 amino acids. The germline V and J ends were trimmed by 0 bases and 3 bases, with 16 bases remaining between them. The germline V gene has CDR1 SGHRS and CDR2 YFSETQ. This CDR3 reads CASSLESGARFGNTIYF. The CDR3 nucleotides read TGCGCCAGCAGCTTGGAGTCCGGGGCGCGGTTTGGAAACACCATATATTTT.

The chain has TRBV12-3 or TRBV12-4 and TRBJ1-1; perhaps TRBD1 as D (6 bases). V lost 6 bases to trimming and J lost 10 bases, with 15 bases between them. This CDR3 region has 12 residues. This chain's CDR3 is CASSILRGGAFF. The DNA for the CDR3 is TGTGCCAGCAGCATCCTCAGGGGTGGAGCTTTCTTT.

This clone showed up just a few times. This chain uses TRBV18 with TRBJ1-6; weak D call: TRBD1 (5 bases). CDR1 is KGHSH and CDR2 is LQKENI in the germline V gene. The CDR3 contains 15 residues. Trimming cost V 2 bases and J 10 bases, with 15 bases left between them. The CDR3 loop reads CASSPGPQGRSPLHF. The DNA of the CDR3 is TGTGCCAGCTCACCAGGTCCGCAGGGTCGCTCACCCCTCCACTTT. Full variable domain (missing parts from reference TRBV18 and TRBJ1-6): NAGVMQNPRHLVRRRGQEARLRCSPMKGHSHVYWYRQLPEEGLKFMVYLQKENIIDESGMPKERFSAEFPKEGPSILRIQQVVRGDSAAYFCASSPGPQGRSPLHFGNGTRLTVT.

The chain combines TRBV6-5 with TRBJ1-2; a weak D match, TRBD1 (5 bases). The V and J ends lost 5 bases and 4 bases respectively, with 5 bases between them. CDR1 and CDR2 (germline): MNHEY, SVGAGI. The CDR3 totals 11 residues. As DNA, the CDR3 is TGTGCCAGCAGTCAGGGCTATGGCTACACCTTC. This sequence encodes CASSQGYGYTF.

The CDR3 loop is CASSAVGLGEQFF. The CDR3 coding sequence is TGTGCCAGCAGTGCCGTGGGTTTGGGTGAGCAGTTCTTC. This chain joins TRBV28 and TRBJ2-1; D is undetermined. CDR1 is MDHEN and CDR2 is SYDVKM in the germline V gene. V lost 5 bases, J lost 9 bases, and 14 bases lay in between. The CDR3 has 13 amino acids.

V is TRBV4-1 and J is TRBJ1-4; 9 bases agree with TRBD1. The CDR3 loop spans 14 amino acids. The germline CDR1 and CDR2 sequences are MGHRA and YSYEKL. V was pared by 4 bases and J by 6 bases, with 3 bases of the junction left unmatched. The DNA of the CDR3 is TGCGCCAGCAGCCTATGGACAGGGGATGAAAAACTGTTTTTT. It encodes CASSLWTGDEKLFF.

This clone appeared a single time. The gene calls are TRBV4-2 and TRBJ2-7, with unresolved D. CDR3 length: 14 amino acids. V lost 0 bases and J 3 bases, leaving 9 bases between the germline ends. Germline loops: CDR1 LGHNA, CDR2 YNFKEQ. The CDR3 DNA reads TGTGCCAGCAGCCAAGATATCGGCTTCTACGAGCAGTACTTC. Its translation: CASSQDIGFYEQYF.

This clone was seen only once. The chain employs TRBV6-2 or TRBV6-3 and TRBJ1-2, with D tentatively TRBD1 (5 bases). Per germline, CDR1 MNHEY and CDR2 SVGEGT. V shed 2 bases and J shed 1 base, with 17 bases lying between them. This CDR3 is 17 amino acids long. CDR3 amino acids: CASSYVGTYNLNYGYTF. CDR3 nucleotides: TGTGCCAGCAGTTACGTCGGGACTTACAATCTTAACTATGGCTACACCTTC.

The J gene is TRBJ1-1, the V gene TRBV18; tentatively, D is TRBD1 (5 bases). CDR3 length equals 14 residues. V dropped 2 bases and J dropped 4 bases, with 11 bases sitting between them. CDR1 and CDR2 (germline): KGHSH, LQKENI. The CDR3 sequence: CASSPEGMSTEAFF. For the CDR3, the DNA is TGTGCCAGCTCACCAGAGGGGATGAGCACTGAAGCTTTCTTT.

The chain is built from TRBV19 and TRBJ1-3, with TRBD1 identical over 9 bases. The germline V gene encodes CDR1 LNHDA and CDR2 SQIVND (reference sequence). The CDR3 consists of 15 residues. V lost 3 bases, J lost 2 bases, and 2 bases stayed unmatched. CDR3 sequence: CASSMGDRAGNTIYF. CDR3 coding DNA: TGTGCCAGTAGTATGGGGGACAGGGCTGGAAACACCATATATTTT. The variable domain in full, with the rest retrieved from reference TRBV19 and TRBJ1-3, is DGGITQSPKYLFRKEGQNVTLSCEQNLNHDAMYWYRQDPGQGLRLIYYSQIVNDFQKGDIAEGYSVSREKKESFPLTVTSAQKNPTAFYLCASSMGDRAGNTIYFGEGSWLTVV.

The sample holds a few counts of this clone. The chain combines TRBV7-2 with TRBJ2-2, with 8 bases fitting TRBD1. The CDR3 covers 15 residues. J gave up 7 bases and V 5 bases, and 9 bases lay outside the gene matches. Germline loops: CDR1 SGHTA, CDR2 FQGNSA. CDR3 nucleotides: TGTGCCAGCAGCCCCGGGACAGGTCTAGGCGGGGAGCTGTTTTTT. It translates to CASSPGTGLGGELFF.

J is TRBJ1-4 and V is TRBV5-1; 10 bases fit TRBD1. The CDR3 spans 16 residues. With 4 bases clipped from V and 4 bases from J, the junction kept 7 bases outside the gene matches. CDR1 and CDR2 from the germline V gene are SGHRS and YFSETQ. CDR3 in DNA: TGCGCCAGCAGCCAGACAGGGGGCGAGGGTAATGAAAAACTGTTTTTT. Amino acid sequence: CASSQTGGEGNEKLFF.

This chain uses TRBV29-1 with TRBJ1-6; possibly TRBD1 for D (5 bases). With 3 bases removed from V and 1 base from J, the gap between germline ends came to 13 bases. Germline V gives CDR1 SQVTM, CDR2 ANQGSEA. This CDR3 comprises 16 residues. The CDR3 loop is CSVEGLTLSYNSPLHF. In DNA, the CDR3 is TGCAGCGTTGAGGGGCTGACTTTATCCTATAATTCACCCCTCCACTTT. Full variable domain (rest looked up from reference TRBV29-1 and TRBJ1-6): SAVISQKPSRDICQRGTSLTIQCQVDSQVTMMFWYRQQPGQSLTLIATANQGSEATYESGFVIDKFPISRPNLTFSTLTVSNMSPEDSSIYLCSVEGLTLSYNSPLHFGNGTRLTVT.

J is TRBJ1-1 and V is TRBV2; D is unclear. V gave up 1 base and J gave up 8 bases, with 8 bases separating them. Germline CDR1 is SNHLY and CDR2 is FYNNEI. The CDR3 is 12 amino acids. The CDR3, as DNA: TGTGCCAGCAGTGAAGGTTGGGAGGAAGCTTTCTTT. Residues: CASSEGWEEAFF. Filled out from reference TRBV2 and TRBJ1-1, the complete variable domain reads EPEVTQTPSHQVTQMGQEVILRCVPISNHLYFYWYRQILGQKVEFLVSFYNNEISEKSEIFDDQFSVERPDGSNFTLKIRSTKLEDSAMYFCASSEGWEEAFFGQGTRLTVV.

V usage is TRBV10-3 and J usage is TRBJ1-1, with 7 bases that match TRBD1. V dropped 7 bases and J dropped 4; count of bases not matched to a gene: 6. The CDR3 sequence is 13 residues long. Germline V gene data show CDR1 as ENHRY and CDR2 as SYGVKD. CDR3 DNA sequence: TGTGCCATCACCCCAGGGGGGGGCACTGAAGCTTTCTTT. This gives the protein CAITPGGGTEAFF.

The chain has TRBV3-1 (or the pseudogene TRBV3-2) and TRBJ2-3; TRBD2 matches at 11 bases. CDR3 size: 18 residues. Germline CDR1 reads LGHDT; CDR2 reads YNNKEL (reference sequence). V lost 4 bases, J lost 6 bases, and 15 bases stayed unmatched. The CDR3 region is CASSRPSPLAGGEDTQYF. CDR3 coding DNA: TGTGCCAGCAGCCGCCCTTCCCCCCTAGCGGGAGGTGAGGATACGCAGTATTTT.

The gene calls are TRBV6-1 and TRBJ2-5, with a tentative D call TRBD2 (5 bases). With 6 bases removed from V and 5 bases from J, the gap between germline ends came to 16 bases. CDR1 and CDR2 (germline): MNHNS, SASEGT. The CDR3 sequence is 14 residues long. CDR3 sequence: CASRPVGVFETQYF. CDR3 nucleotides: TGTGCCAGCAGGCCCGTCGGGGTTTTTGAGACCCAGTACTTC.

The V call is TRBV5-5, the J call TRBJ2-5; no definite D call. The germline gives CDR1 SGHKS, CDR2 YYEKEE (reference sequence). Trimming left V 3 bases short and J 1 base short, with 13 bases between. The CDR3 contains 15 residues. CDR3 sequence: CASSWILSGQETQYF. The CDR3 DNA follows: TGTGCCAGCAGCTGGATCCTCAGTGGCCAAGAGACCCAGTACTTC.

The gene calls are TRBV19 and TRBJ2-1, with TRBD2 identical over 8 bases. The V segment lost 8 bases and the J segment 0 bases; nucleotides outside the gene matches: 3. This CDR3 contains 14 residues. CDR1 and CDR2 from the germline V gene are LNHDA and SQIVND (reference sequence). Here the CDR3 reads CASRTSGSYNEQFF. The CDR3 DNA reads as TGTGCCAGTCGAACTAGCGGCTCCTACAATGAGCAGTTCTTC. The full variable domain, in which reference TRBV19 and TRBJ2-1 provide the parts outside the CDR3, is DGGITQSPKYLFRKEGQNVTLSCEQNLNHDAMYWYRQDPGQGLRLIYYSQIVNDFQKGDIAEGYSVSREKKESFPLTVTSAQKNPTAFYLCASRTSGSYNEQFFGPGTRLTVL.